A single sample gave rise to the 21 T cell receptor beta chains below, sequenced in a study of blood T cell repertoires in COVID-19 (dated by TCRdb to about 2020). Library preparation used the immunoSEQ multiplex PCR assay. Held by TCRdb, this immuneACCESS table contains in-frame sequences only and omits some clones. Under half of the omission traces to an unresolved V gene where checked; the cause of the rest is unknown. This sample is represented by approximately 440,000 clones; about 90% of them were singletons. About 0.65% of the sample lies in the top ten. Sequenced input: PBMCs or T cells enriched from blood (not recorded which). The receptors come from a woman in her late teens or twenties who had recovered from COVID-19.

V and J are TRBV3-1 (or the pseudogene TRBV3-2) and TRBJ1-1, with D maybe TRBD1 (5 bases). CDR1 is LGHDT and CDR2 is YNNKEL in the germline V gene (reference sequence). This CDR3 contains 14 residues. V dropped 0 bases and J dropped 3 bases, with 8 bases sitting between them. Here the CDR3 reads CASSQEVQDTEAFF. Here the CDR3 DNA reads TGTGCCAGCAGCCAAGAAGTACAGGACACTGAAGCTTTCTTT.

The chain carries TRBV19 and TRBJ2-1; 8 bases align to TRBD2. The V gene end was trimmed by 1 base and the J gene end by 7 bases; junction bases not matched to a gene: 6. Germline CDR1 and CDR2: LNHDA and SQIVND (reference sequence). CDR3 size: 15 residues. The CDR3 loop reads CASSIAGGGINEQFF. CDR3 nucleotides: TGTGCCAGTAGTATAGCGGGCGGGGGGATTAATGAGCAGTTCTTC.

This rearrangement joins TRBV6-5 to TRBJ1-3; D is unresolved. Germline loops: CDR1 MNHEY, CDR2 SVGAGI. This CDR3 is 15 amino acids long. V was pared by 5 bases and J by 2 bases, with 13 bases between. The CDR3 DNA is TGTGCCAGCAGTCTCGGCGGAGGCCCTGGAAACACCATATATTTT. Translated, it gives CASSLGGGPGNTIYF.

V and J are TRBV6-6 and TRBJ1-2, with a possible D match to TRBD1 (6 bases). Germline CDR1 reads MNHNY; CDR2 reads SVGAGI (reference sequence). The CDR3 has 15 residues. V lost 4 bases and J 6 bases, leaving 18 bases between the germline ends. The CDR3 spells CASSSGQTLWDGYTF. The CDR3, as DNA: TGTGCCAGCAGTTCTGGACAGACTTTGTGGGATGGCTACACCTTC.

This sequence joins TRBV10-1 and TRBJ1-6; no definite D call. Germline-derived CDR1 and CDR2 are WNHNN and SYGVQD (reference sequence). V was cut by 5 bases and J by 8 bases, with 7 bases left in between. The CDR3 covers 12 residues. CDR3 DNA: TGCGCCAGCAGTCCAGGTGATTCACCCCTCCACTTT. Its translation: CASSPGDSPLHF.

The genes are TRBV9 and TRBJ1-6; TRBD1 matches at 7 bases. The CDR3 runs 16 residues. Trimming took 4 bases from V and 4 from J; bases not matched to a gene: 8. Germline loops: CDR1 SGDLS, CDR2 YYNGEE. The CDR3 protein is CASSLHRDSYNSPLHF. DNA for the CDR3: TGTGCCAGCAGCCTACACCGGGACAGTTATAATTCACCCCTCCACTTT.

The CDR3 coding sequence is TGCGCCAGCAGGGGGGGATCAACTAATGAAAAACTGTTTTTT. Translated, it gives CASRGGSTNEKLFF. The gene calls are TRBV10-2 and TRBJ1-4; tentative D call: TRBD1 (5 bases). Germline-derived CDR1 and CDR2 are WSHSY and SAAADI. The CDR3 contains 14 residues. Trimming left V 6 bases short and J 0 bases short, with 8 bases between.

The chain uses TRBV7-9 and TRBJ2-3; D possibly corresponds to TRBD2 (5 bases). CDR3 size: 12 residues. Germline lookup yields CDR1 SEHNR and CDR2 FQNEAQ (reference sequence). Trimming removed 5 bases from V and 6 bases from J, with 9 bases in between. The chain's CDR3 is CASSRGSDTQYF. In DNA form, the CDR3 reads TGTGCCAGCAGCCGAGGGTCGGATACGCAGTATTTT.

The rearrangement links TRBV9 to TRBJ2-2; TRBD2 aligns across 12 bases. The germline CDR1 and CDR2 sequences are SGDLS and YYNGEE. Trimming cost V 3 bases and J 5 bases; bases outside gene matches: 2. This CDR3 is built from 15 residues. The CDR3 DNA reads as TGTGCCAGCAGCGGGACTAGCGGGGAAACCGGGGAGCTGTTTTTT. This encodes CASSGTSGETGELFF.

V gene TRBV24-1 combines with J gene TRBJ2-2, with 11 bases matching TRBD2. CDR3 length: 19 amino acids. Germline trimming cut 6 bases from V and 3 bases from J; bases unmatched to any gene: 14. Germline CDR1 KGHDR, CDR2 SFDVKD. The CDR3 is CATSLSSGGAQKYTGELFF. The CDR3 DNA is TGTGCCACCAGTCTAAGTAGCGGGGGGGCGCAGAAGTACACCGGGGAGCTGTTTTTT.

The V and J genes are TRBV28 and TRBJ2-3, with 10 nucleotides matching TRBD2. The V gene end was trimmed by 6 bases and the J gene end by 5 bases; junction bases not matched to a gene: 14. The CDR3 sequence is 17 residues long. Germline V gene sequence: CDR1 MDHEN, CDR2 SYDVKM. The CDR3 here is CASSPSGGLLGGDTQYF. The CDR3 bases are TGTGCCAGCAGCCCTAGCGGGGGCCTCCTCGGTGGAGATACGCAGTATTTT.

A note on this clone: A much larger clone differs by one base, so this may be a read error. The CDR3 here is CASSFNNSPLHF. The CDR3 DNA reads as TGTGCCAGCAGCTTTAATAATTCACCCCTCCACTTT. This chain connects TRBV7-8 to TRBJ1-6; D is ambiguous. The CDR3 extends over 12 amino acids. Trimming took off 3 bases at V and 5 bases at J, with 2 bases between the two ends. Per germline, CDR1 SGHVS and CDR2 FQNEAQ.

The chain joins TRBV12-3 or TRBV12-4 to TRBJ1-2; 7 bases are shared with TRBD1. The CDR3 is 13 residues long. Unmatched junction bases numbered 6, after V lost 3 bases and J lost 8 bases. The CDR3 loop is CASSLGTARGYTF. The CDR3 DNA is TGTGCCAGCAGTTTGGGGACAGCAAGGGGCTACACCTTC.

The chain has TRBV9 and TRBJ1-2; tentative D call: TRBD1 (6 bases). Trimming pared 5 bases from V and 6 bases from J, leaving 20 bases between. CDR3 length equals 15 residues. Germline V gene lookup returns CDR1 SGDLS and CDR2 YYNGEE. The CDR3 protein is CASRLQGFLVDGYTF. CDR3 bases: TGTGCCAGCAGATTACAGGGATTCTTAGTCGATGGCTACACCTTC.

V usage is TRBV30 and J usage is TRBJ1-2; D remains unclear. Germline V gene data show CDR1 as GTSNPN and CDR2 as SVGIG (reference sequence). Trimming cost V 5 bases and J 3 bases, with 13 bases left between them. The CDR3 is made up of 13 amino acids. Written as DNA, the CDR3 is TGTGCCTGGTCTCAACTGAACGACTATGGCTACACCTTC. It encodes CAWSQLNDYGYTF.

This chain connects TRBV27 to TRBJ1-1; perhaps TRBD1 as D (6 bases). Germline-derived CDR1 and CDR2 are MNHEY and SMNVEV (reference sequence). V gave up 4 bases and J gave up 4 bases, with 13 bases separating them. This CDR3 contains 14 residues. CDR3 nucleotide sequence: TGTGCCAGCAGTTATTCAGGGGTCGGCACTGAAGCTTTCTTT. Residues: CASSYSGVGTEAFF.

This clone appeared a few times. The rearrangement links TRBV9 to TRBJ1-6; D unresolved. Germline V gives CDR1 SGDLS, CDR2 YYNGEE. The CDR3 spans 12 residues. The ends were cut back, 4 bases at V and 7 bases at J, with 6 bases in the middle. The CDR3 spells CASSLANSPLHF. The CDR3 region has the DNA TGTGCCAGCAGCCTAGCAAATTCACCCCTCCACTTT.

The V call is TRBV7-9, the J call TRBJ2-2; 10 bases align to TRBD1. CDR1 is SEHNR, CDR2 FQNEAQ, per germline (reference sequence). CDR3 size: 17 residues. The V and J ends lost 3 bases and 6 bases, in that order; junction bases with no gene match: 10. CDR3 coding DNA: TGTGCCAGCAGCTTCCCGGGACAGGGGTCTAGGGCCGGGGAGCTGTTTTTT. Encoded protein: CASSFPGQGSRAGELFF.

The chain uses TRBV9 and TRBJ1-5; 8 nucleotides agree with TRBD1. The CDR3 length is 15 residues. J gave up 7 bases and V 0 bases, and 6 bases lay outside the gene matches. Germline assignment: CDR1 SGDLS and CDR2 YYNGEE. The CDR3 is CASSVGAGGRQPQHF. CDR3 coding DNA: TGTGCCAGCAGCGTAGGGGCAGGGGGCAGGCAGCCCCAGCATTTT. The variable domain in full, completed from reference TRBV9 and TRBJ1-5, reads DSGVTQTPKHLITATGQRVTLRCSPRSGDLSVYWYQQSLDQGLQFLIQYYNGEERAKGNILERFSAQQFPDLHSELNLSSLELGDSALYFCASSVGAGGRQPQHFGDGTRLSIL.

J is TRBJ1-2 and V is TRBV6-5; TRBD1 aligns across 7 bases. Trimming took 6 bases from V and 6 from J; bases not matched to a gene: 13. Germline V gene lookup returns CDR1 MNHEY and CDR2 SVGAGI. This CDR3 region has 15 residues. In DNA form, the CDR3 reads TGTGCCAGCAGATTCACTCTCGACAGGGCGGATGGCTACACCTTC. This encodes CASRFTLDRADGYTF.

The chain couples TRBV2 to TRBJ2-7; 10 nucleotides match TRBD2. This CDR3 region has 14 residues. V dropped 3 bases and J dropped 4; count of bases not matched to a gene: 3. Germline lookup yields CDR1 SNHLY and CDR2 FYNNEI. CDR3 protein: CASSETSGLYEQYF. The CDR3 nucleotides read TGTGCCAGCAGTGAGACTAGCGGGTTATACGAGCAGTACTTC.